The 28 T cell receptor beta chains below all came from one sample that was sequenced in a study of blood T cells in healthy people across ages (dated by TCRdb to 2015 to 2017). The library was obtained by 5' RACE. For sequencing, an Illumina HiSeq 2500 was employed. A second PCR of roughly 7 to 11 cycles was performed with a sample-barcoded 5' primer and a J-beta primer mix. Through fastp at Q25 and MiXCR, TCRdb rebuilt clones from the public reads, retaining in-frame beta chains. A single entry per CDR3 protein holds the most common genes and DNA from its merged rows. The sample records approximately 770,000 distinct CDR3 sequences, 58% of which are singletons. The top ten hold over 20% of the sample. Material for sequencing was blood. The receptors shown here come from a man aged 25 to 40 in good health.

This clonotype was detected ten times or more. This chain uses TRBV28 with TRBJ2-7; D is perhaps TRBD1 or TRBD2 (5 bases each). This CDR3 has 14 amino acids. The germline V and J ends were trimmed by 5 bases and 2 bases, with 13 bases remaining between them. In germline, CDR1 is MDHEN, CDR2 SYDVKM. The CDR3 loop is CASSLLRGPYEQYF. As DNA, the CDR3 is TGTGCCAGCAGTCTTCTTCGGGGCCCCTACGAGCAGTACTTC.

The gene calls are TRBV6-5 and TRBJ1-1; the match to TRBD1 covers 7 bases. The V gene's germline CDR1 is MNHEY and CDR2 SVGAGI. Trimming took 0 bases from V and 4 from J; bases not matched to a gene: 2. The CDR3 loop spans 14 amino acids. CDR3 DNA: TGTGCCAGCAGTTACTCGTGGACAGGCACTGAAGCTTTCTTT. This translates into CASSYSWTGTEAFF.

The rearrangement uses TRBV7-8 and TRBJ2-5; unclear D gene. CDR1 is SGHVS, CDR2 FQNEAQ, per germline. The CDR3 is 14 amino acids. V was shortened by 0 bases and J by 11 bases, with 16 bases between the two germline ends. The CDR3 DNA is TGTGCCAGCAGCTTAGCCCTTTATGCGGTGGAGCAGTACTTC. Translation gives CASSLALYAVEQYF.

The V gene is TRBV20-1, the J gene TRBJ1-5; D remains unclear. Germline lookup yields CDR1 DFQATT and CDR2 SNEGSKA (reference sequence). V was trimmed by 5 bases and J by 0 bases, leaving 11 bases between them. This CDR3 spans 14 amino acids. CDR3 in DNA: TGCAGTGCTGCCCCGGTCCATAGCAATCAGCCCCAGCATTTT. This gives the protein CSAAPVHSNQPQHF.

The count of this clonotype is one. V usage is TRBV9 and J usage is TRBJ2-3; a weak D match, TRBD1 (6 bases). CDR1 SGDLS and CDR2 YYNGEE come from the germline V gene. V was shortened by 4 bases and J by 6 bases, with 12 bases between the two germline ends. The CDR3 runs 13 residues. CDR3 DNA: TGTGCCAGCAGCCAGAGGGGGTGGGATACGCAGTATTTT. Residues: CASSQRGWDTQYF.

In its sample, this clonotype was seen a few times. J is TRBJ2-4 and V is TRBV12-5, with unresolved D. The germline gives CDR1 LGHNT, CDR2 FRNRAP. The CDR3 consists of 16 residues. V was trimmed by 4 bases and J by 8 bases, leaving 21 bases between them. For the CDR3, the DNA is TGTGCTAGTGGTTCACCAACGACTGGTTTACGCGACATTCAGTACTTC. Protein: CASGSPTTGLRDIQYF.

This clonotype was counted only a few times. The chain has TRBV7-2 and TRBJ2-7, with 9 bases lining up with TRBD2. J gave up 5 bases and V 5 bases, and 4 bases lay outside the gene matches. This CDR3 spans 13 amino acids. The V gene's germline CDR1 is SGHTA and CDR2 FQGNSA. CDR3 amino acids: CASSTGLANEQYF. The CDR3 coding sequence is TGTGCCAGCAGCACTGGACTAGCGAACGAGCAGTACTTC.

This clonotype has more than one count but fewer than ten. The J gene is TRBJ2-5, the V gene TRBV6-1; D might be TRBD2 (6 bases). Between the trimmed V and J ends, which lost 8 bases and 5 bases, there was a span of 24 bases. This CDR3 has 16 residues. The germline V gene encodes CDR1 MNHNS and CDR2 SASEGT. The CDR3 DNA sequence: TGTGCCAGCTCGTACGGGTCCGGGAGTCTTACGGAGACCCAGTACTTC. The encoded protein is CASSYGSGSLTETQYF.

This clonotype appeared many times. This rearrangement joins TRBV29-1 to TRBJ2-5; D is uncertain. This CDR3 comprises 12 residues. The V gene's germline CDR1 is SQVTM and CDR2 ANQGSEA. The V and J ends lost 5 bases and 3 bases respectively, with 10 bases between them. The CDR3 protein is CSVRAGEETQYF. CDR3 coding DNA: TGCAGCGTTAGGGCAGGAGAAGAGACCCAGTACTTC.

The rearrangement joins TRBV10-3 to TRBJ2-1; 8 bases are a match to TRBD2. Germline loops: CDR1 ENHRY, CDR2 SYGVKD. The CDR3 spans 16 residues. V lost 0 bases to trimming and J lost 9 bases; unmatched junction nucleotides: 10. CDR3: CAISESVSLAVGEQFF. The CDR3 bases are TGTGCCATCAGTGAGTCCGTTTCACTAGCGGTCGGTGAGCAGTTCTTC.

This rearrangement joins TRBV7-9 to TRBJ1-1; D is possibly TRBD1 (5 bases). Trimming removed 10 bases from V and 4 bases from J, with 28 bases in between. This CDR3 is built from 17 residues. Looked up from germline, CDR1 is SEHNR and CDR2 is FQNEAQ (reference sequence). This CDR3 is CATFWTADLGQGTEAFF. CDR3 DNA: TGTGCCACTTTCTGGACGGCTGATCTGGGGCAGGGCACTGAAGCTTTCTTT. The full variable domain, in which reference TRBV7-9 and TRBJ1-1 provide the parts outside the CDR3, is DTGVSQNPRHKITKRGQNVTFRCDPISEHNRLYWYRQTLGQGPEFLTYFQNEAQLEKSRLLSDRFSAERPKGSFSTLEIQRTEQGDSAMYLCATFWTADLGQGTEAFFGQGTRLTVV.

Comments on this clonotype: This may arise from a read error, as a much more abundant clone is one base away. Because the CDR3 is missing its conserved closing phenylalanine or tryptophan, this is likely a read error. The rearrangement links TRBV20-1 to TRBJ2-1, with 8 bases aligning to TRBD2. The CDR3 is 15 amino acids. Looked up from germline, CDR1 is DFQATT and CDR2 is SNEGSKA (reference sequence). The J segment lost 6 bases and the V segment lost 1 base, leaving 8 bases of the junction unmatched. The chain's CDR3 is CSARGSGTRGNEQFL. The DNA for the CDR3 is TGCAGTGCTAGAGGATCCGGGACTAGAGGCAATGAGCAGTTCCTC.

This chain joins TRBV2 and TRBJ1-2, with 8 bases aligning to TRBD1. The CDR3 sequence is 15 residues long. Germline lookup yields CDR1 SNHLY and CDR2 FYNNEI. The V and J ends lost 7 bases and 4 bases, in that order; junction bases with no gene match: 11. The CDR3 sequence is CASNSGAGGGYGYTF. The CDR3, as DNA: TGTGCCAGCAATTCGGGGGCAGGGGGCGGCTATGGCTACACCTTC.

This sequence joins TRBV6-2 or TRBV6-3 and TRBJ2-7; D is uncertain. CDR3 length equals 10 residues. The germline gives CDR1 MNHEY, CDR2 SVGEGT. Trimming took 11 bases from V and 2 from J, leaving 7 bases between them. The CDR3 DNA reads as TGTGCCGGATTCCCCTACGAGCAGTACTTC. Translating it yields CAGFPYEQYF.

This chain links TRBV6-6 with TRBJ2-5; D call uncertain. V was shortened by 8 bases and J by 11 bases, with 12 bases between the two germline ends. Germline lookup yields CDR1 MNHNY and CDR2 SVGAGI (reference sequence). This CDR3 is 10 amino acids long. CDR3 sequence: CASSGVVQYF. The CDR3 coding sequence is TGTGCCAGCTCCGGCGTAGTGCAGTACTTC.

This chain uses TRBV28 with TRBJ1-1; D gene ambiguous. V gave up 11 bases and J gave up 0 bases, with 16 bases separating them. This CDR3 has 14 residues. The germline gives CDR1 MDHEN, CDR2 SYDVKM. CDR3 nucleotides: TGTGCCGGCACCTCTCATCGGGTGAACACTGAAGCTTTCTTT. Its protein is CAGTSHRVNTEAFF.

The V and J genes are TRBV29-1 and TRBJ2-1; TRBD2 aligns across 7 bases. CDR3 size: 15 residues. J gave up 6 bases and V 5 bases, and 13 bases lay outside the gene matches. CDR1 and CDR2 from the germline V gene are SQVTM and ANQGSEA. CDR3 in DNA: TGCAGCGTTTACCTTGGACTAGAAGTTGTCAATGAGCAGTTCTTC. This sequence encodes CSVYLGLEVVNEQFF.

The chain joins TRBV7-9 to TRBJ2-3, with 8 bases lining up with TRBD1. This CDR3 spans 15 amino acids. V was pared by 5 bases and J by 0 bases, with 4 bases of the junction left unmatched. Germline CDR1 SEHNR, CDR2 FQNEAQ (reference sequence). Written as DNA, the CDR3 is TGTGCCAGCAGCCCCCGGGACAGGAGCACAGATACGCAGTATTTT. Protein sequence: CASSPRDRSTDTQYF.

This clonotype was seen more than once but under ten times. The gene calls are TRBV5-1 and TRBJ2-1, with 10 bases aligning to TRBD2. The V segment lost 8 bases and the J segment 7 bases; nucleotides outside the gene matches: 9. Germline lookup yields CDR1 SGHRS and CDR2 YFSETQ. This CDR3 is 14 amino acids long. The CDR3 DNA follows: TGCGCCAGTATTCCGACTAGCGGGTCGAATGAGCAGTTCTTC. Translation: CASIPTSGSNEQFF.

The V call is TRBV9, the J call TRBJ1-1, with TRBD1 identical over 8 bases. The germline gives CDR1 SGDLS, CDR2 YYNGEE. The junction had 1 base not matched to a gene; V was cut back by 0 bases and J by 6 bases. This CDR3 is built from 13 residues. DNA of the CDR3: TGTGCCAGCAGCGTAGGGACAGGGTCTGAAGCTTTCTTT. Translation: CASSVGTGSEAFF.

The gene calls are TRBV29-1 and TRBJ2-7, with D perhaps matching TRBD2 (5 bases). Germline V gene sequence: CDR1 SQVTM, CDR2 ANQGSEA. Trimming left V 4 bases short and J 6 bases short, with 13 bases between. The CDR3 sequence is 12 residues long. CDR3 nucleotide sequence: TGCAGCGTTGGGGGAGTTGGATCCGAGCAGTACTTC. Protein sequence: CSVGGVGSEQYF.

The chain employs TRBV4-2 and TRBJ2-3; D uncertain. Looked up from germline, CDR1 is LGHNA and CDR2 is YNFKEQ. CDR3 length: 15 amino acids. Trimming took off 7 bases at V and 0 bases at J, with 14 bases between the two ends. The CDR3 reads CASNQAAGSTDTQYF. In DNA form, the CDR3 reads TGTGCCAGCAACCAGGCGGCCGGCAGCACAGATACGCAGTATTTT.

This clonotype was detected a few times. V and J are TRBV20-1 and TRBJ2-7; D gene ambiguous. The V end was cut by 1 base, the J end by 3 bases, with 10 bases between. This CDR3 spans 13 amino acids. Germline CDR1 DFQATT, CDR2 SNEGSKA (reference sequence). CDR3 residues: CSARVDSGYEQYF. For the CDR3, the DNA is TGCAGTGCTAGAGTCGACTCGGGCTACGAGCAGTACTTC.

The V gene is TRBV5-1, the J gene TRBJ2-1; no reliable D call. Per germline, CDR1 SGHRS and CDR2 YFSETQ. The CDR3 sequence is 12 residues long. V was cut by 7 bases and J by 7 bases, with 12 bases left in between. DNA of the CDR3: TGCGCCAGCCGACTCTCCGGTAATGAGCAGTTCTTC. It encodes CASRLSGNEQFF.

For the CDR3, the DNA is TGTGCCAGCAGCTTTTACACTCATCAGCCCCAGCATTTT. Translated: CASSFYTHQPQHF. The V gene is TRBV7-2, the J gene TRBJ1-5; D unresolved. The CDR3 has 13 residues. Germline CDR1 and CDR2: SGHTA and FQGNSA. V was shortened by 3 bases and J by 5 bases, with 8 bases between the two germline ends.

This clonotype was counted only a few times. CDR3 coding DNA: TGTGCCAGCAGCGTAGGCGGTCGGAATGAGCAGTTCTTC. This sequence encodes CASSVGGRNEQFF. This rearrangement joins TRBV9 to TRBJ2-1, with D hard to call. Trimming pared 0 bases from V and 7 bases from J, leaving 8 bases between. The CDR3 is made up of 13 amino acids. Germline values: CDR1 SGDLS, CDR2 YYNGEE.

The chain couples TRBV7-2 to TRBJ2-3; 8 nucleotides line up with TRBD2. This CDR3 comprises 15 residues. The germline V gene has CDR1 SGHTA and CDR2 FQGNSA. V trimming: 1 base; J trimming: 4 bases; junction bases outside the gene matches: 4. The CDR3 coding sequence is TGTGCCAGCAGCTTAGAGGGCGGGGGGCCAGATACGCAGTATTTT. This gives the protein CASSLEGGGPDTQYF. Together with reference TRBV7-2 and TRBJ2-3, the CDR3 gives the full variable domain: GAGVSQSPSNKVTEKGKDVELRCDPISGHTALYWYRQSLGQGLEFLIYFQGNSAPDKSGLPSDRFSAERTGGSVSTLTIQRTQQEDSAVYLCASSLEGGGPDTQYFGPGTRLTVL.

This chain joins TRBV7-2 and TRBJ2-3; D gene uncertain. Germline CDR1 SGHTA, CDR2 FQGNSA. V was cut by 0 bases and J by 2 bases, with 3 bases left in between. The CDR3 extends over 13 amino acids. CDR3 bases: TGTGCCAGCAGCTTAGCGGTCACAGATACGCAGTATTTT. Its protein is CASSLAVTDTQYF.